The entry below gives a single T cell receptor (beta chain) sequence along with its context. The sample is drawn from a study of CD8 T cells in Susac syndrome. Study background: When blood was drawn, patients with Susac syndrome were on intravenous immunoglobulin alone, on corticosteroids, or therapy-naive.

Reverse transcription of about 0.5 to 1 ug RNA used random hexamers. TCRdb re-derived calls from the immunoSEQ multiplex PCR reads in MiXCR, one entry per CDR3 protein. The sample has about 150,000 distinct CDR3 sequences, approximately 94% seen once; the top ten hold around 0.12%. CDR3 length: 13 amino acids. Trimming cost V 3 bases and J 6 bases, with 12 bases left between them. Germline CDR1 is LGHNA and CDR2 is YSLEER. Sequencing input: CD4+ T cells from PBMCs. The TCR originated in a human donor with Susac syndrome. The chain employs TRBV4-3 and TRBJ2-7, with TRBD2 as a possible D gene (6 bases). CDR3 in DNA: TGCGCCAGCAGCCAGGCCGGGAGTTTCGAGCAGTACTTC. It codes for CASSQAGSFEQYF.